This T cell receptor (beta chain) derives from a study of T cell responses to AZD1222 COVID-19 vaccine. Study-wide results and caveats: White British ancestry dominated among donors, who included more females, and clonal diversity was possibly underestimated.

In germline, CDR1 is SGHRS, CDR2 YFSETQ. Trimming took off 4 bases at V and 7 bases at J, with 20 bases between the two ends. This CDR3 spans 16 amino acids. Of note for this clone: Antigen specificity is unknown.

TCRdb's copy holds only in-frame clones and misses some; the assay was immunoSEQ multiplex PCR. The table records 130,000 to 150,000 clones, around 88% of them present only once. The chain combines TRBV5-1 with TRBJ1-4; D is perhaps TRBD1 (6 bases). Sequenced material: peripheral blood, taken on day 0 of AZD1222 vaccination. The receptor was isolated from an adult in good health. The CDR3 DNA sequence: TGCGCCAGCAGCACCGGGACAACGAGTGGTCGTGAAAAACTGTTTTTT. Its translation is CASSTGTTSGREKLFF.